Below are 24 T cell receptor beta chains sequenced from a single sample in a study of early T cells in non-severe SARS-CoV-2 infection. From the 5' RACE reads, TCRdb called clonotypes with MiXCR, one entry per CDR3 protein. This repertoire shows fewer than 120,000 distinct CDR3 sequences, around 12% found once; its top ten account for 3% to 4.5%. This specimen was whole blood, taken at baseline. The receptors were sampled from an adult who was a healthcare worker with PCR-confirmed SARS-CoV-2 infection or an uninfected control (not recorded which).

The chain is built from TRBV20-1 and TRBJ1-1, with TRBD1 as a possible D gene (5 bases). CDR1 is DFQATT, CDR2 SNEGSKA, per germline (reference sequence). The V end lost 6 bases, the J end lost 1 base, and 9 bases lay between the germline ends. The CDR3 has 12 amino acids. DNA of the CDR3: TGCAGTGCGACGCAGGGGAACACTGAAGCTTTCTTT. It translates to CSATQGNTEAFF.

The table lists this clonotype with many counts. The rearrangement joins TRBV7-9 to TRBJ2-2; no firm D call. Trimming stripped 8 bases from V and 3 bases from J, with 4 bases between. Germline V gives CDR1 SEHNR, CDR2 FQNEAQ (reference sequence). The CDR3 covers 11 residues. The CDR3 is CASEDTGELFF. CDR3 nucleotides: TGTGCCAGCGAAGACACCGGGGAGCTGTTTTTT.

There are a few counts of this clonotype. The chain uses TRBV5-1 and TRBJ2-7; 8 bases agree with TRBD2. V lost 0 bases to trimming and J lost 7 bases; unmatched junction nucleotides: 6. Germline V gene sequence: CDR1 SGHRS, CDR2 YFSETQ. This CDR3 contains 14 residues. DNA for the CDR3: TGCGCCAGCAGCTTGGATCGTGGCGGGAGGGAGCAGTACTTC. Encoded protein: CASSLDRGGREQYF.

Only one count was recorded for this clonotype. The chain links TRBV12-5 to TRBJ1-5; D remains ambiguous. Germline CDR1 is LGHNT and CDR2 is FRNRAP. Trimming took 1 base from V and 4 from J, leaving 5 bases between them. The CDR3 length is 13 residues. For the CDR3, the DNA is TGTGCTAGTGGTTTGGGGCAGAATCAGCCCCAGCATTTT. Translated, it gives CASGLGQNQPQHF.

The chain combines TRBV24-1 with TRBJ2-3; 12 bases are shared with TRBD2. The CDR3 has 16 amino acids. V lost 3 bases and J lost 4; bases outside the gene matches: 4. Germline V lookup: CDR1 KGHDR, CDR2 SFDVKD. CDR3 DNA sequence: TGTGCCACCAGTGATGGGCTAGCGGGAGGGCCAGATACGCAGTATTTT. This translates into CATSDGLAGGPDTQYF.

The gene calls are TRBV5-4 and TRBJ1-1; possible D gene TRBD1, 6 bases. Germline CDR1 SGHNT, CDR2 YYREEE (reference sequence). The germline V and J ends were trimmed by 4 bases and 1 base, with 17 bases remaining between them. The CDR3 is 16 residues long. The CDR3 protein is CASSPGTKNRNTEAFF. CDR3 bases: TGTGCCAGCAGCCCCGGGACAAAAAATAGGAACACTGAAGCTTTCTTT.

This clonotype was observed a handful of times. The chain links TRBV6-1 to TRBJ1-5; 7 nucleotides agree with TRBD1. Germline CDR1 is MNHNS and CDR2 is SASEGT. With 7 bases clipped from V and 2 bases from J, the junction kept 8 bases outside the gene matches. This CDR3 spans 15 amino acids. The CDR3 here is CASTQGGDGNQPQHF. CDR3 DNA: TGTGCCAGCACCCAGGGGGGGGACGGCAATCAGCCCCAGCATTTT.

This clonotype was picked up a small number of times. This chain links TRBV5-1 with TRBJ1-1; maybe TRBD1 (6 bases). V was pared by 2 bases and J by 1 base, with 12 bases between. CDR3 size: 15 residues. Germline V gene lookup returns CDR1 SGHRS and CDR2 YFSETQ. The CDR3 sequence: CASSFMGGPNTEAFF. Written as DNA, the CDR3 is TGCGCCAGCAGCTTTATGGGGGGCCCGAACACTGAAGCTTTCTTT.

This clonotype was counted only a few times. The rearrangement uses TRBV29-1 and TRBJ2-3; 11 bases align to TRBD1. The junction had 3 bases not matched to a gene; V was cut back by 6 bases and J by 4 bases. This CDR3 region has 13 residues. In germline, CDR1 is SQVTM, CDR2 ANQGSEA. The CDR3 coding sequence is TGCAGCGTCGAGGACAGGGGGCCAGATACGCAGTATTTT. Translating it yields CSVEDRGPDTQYF.

This clonotype occurred many times. CDR3 DNA: TGTGCCAGCGGACAGTATGGAAACACCATATATTTT. Amino acid sequence: CASGQYGNTIYF. The chain joins TRBV7-9 to TRBJ1-3, with D possibly TRBD1 on 6 matching bases. The CDR3 has 12 amino acids. The germline V gene has CDR1 SEHNR and CDR2 FQNEAQ (reference sequence). V lost 8 bases and J 3 bases, leaving 8 bases between the germline ends. The whole variable domain, filled in from reference TRBV7-9 and TRBJ1-3, reads DTGVSQNPRHKITKRGQNVTFRCDPISEHNRLYWYRQTLGQGPEFLTYFQNEAQLEKSRLLSDRFSAERPKGSFSTLEIQRTEQGDSAMYLCASGQYGNTIYFGEGSWLTVV.

This clonotype was observed a few times. V gene TRBV6-1 combines with J gene TRBJ2-5, with no clear D. The germline V gene encodes CDR1 MNHNS and CDR2 SASEGT. This CDR3 comprises 12 residues. Trimming pared 7 bases from V and 4 bases from J, leaving 10 bases between. The CDR3 protein is CASNSGRETQYF. The DNA of the CDR3 is TGTGCCAGCAACTCGGGTCGAGAGACCCAGTACTTC.

A few counts support this clonotype. The chain uses TRBV28 and TRBJ2-7; TRBD2 might be the D (5 bases). The CDR3 is 15 residues long. V was pared by 5 bases and J by 3 bases, with 17 bases between. Germline-derived CDR1 and CDR2 are MDHEN and SYDVKM. In nucleotides, the CDR3 is TGTGCCAGCAGTGCCGGGGAACACCCCCTCTACGAGCAGTACTTC. It specifies CASSAGEHPLYEQYF.

The table lists this clonotype with many counts. The chain combines TRBV6-1 with TRBJ2-2; tentatively, D is TRBD1 (5 bases). V dropped 1 base and J dropped 1 base, with 10 bases sitting between them. From germline, CDR1 is MNHNS and CDR2 SASEGT. The CDR3 covers 16 residues. In nucleotides, the CDR3 is TGTGCCAGCAGTGAAGTACAGGCCGAGAACACCGGGGAGCTGTTTTTT. This encodes CASSEVQAENTGELFF.

This clonotype was recorded many times. The chain carries TRBV7-2 and TRBJ1-1, with no clear D. The CDR3 is made up of 11 amino acids. The germline V gene has CDR1 SGHTA and CDR2 FQGNSA. Between the trimmed V and J ends, which lost 5 bases and 9 bases, there was a span of 10 bases. This CDR3 is CASSVQWKAFF. The CDR3 DNA reads TGTGCCAGCAGCGTACAGTGGAAAGCTTTCTTT.

The chain combines TRBV5-1 with TRBJ2-7; D possibly corresponds to TRBD1 (6 bases). Trimming pared 4 bases from V and 0 bases from J, leaving 11 bases between. CDR1 and CDR2 (germline): SGHRS, YFSETQ. The CDR3 runs 14 residues. CDR3 sequence: CASSITGSSYEQYF. The CDR3, as DNA: TGCGCCAGCAGCATAACAGGGAGCTCCTACGAGCAGTACTTC.

The J gene is TRBJ2-1, the V gene TRBV15; 12 positions match TRBD2. J gave up 4 bases and V 0 bases, and 4 bases lay outside the gene matches. From germline, CDR1 is LNHNV and CDR2 YYDKDF (reference sequence). The CDR3 sequence is 17 residues long. CDR3 nucleotides: TGTGCCACCAGCAGAGATAGACTAGCGGGAGTTTACAATGAGCAGTTCTTC. This sequence encodes CATSRDRLAGVYNEQFF.

This clonotype has more than one count but fewer than ten. This chain links TRBV7-9 with TRBJ2-1, with D possibly matching TRBD2 (5 bases). The CDR3 sequence is 14 residues long. Germline-derived CDR1 and CDR2 are SEHNR and FQNEAQ (reference sequence). Deletions cut 5 bases from V and 6 bases from J, with 14 bases between. The CDR3 bases are TGTGCCAGCAGCCGGGCCAGCAGCGGCAATGAGCAGTTCTTC. Protein product: CASSRASSGNEQFF.

The chain uses TRBV7-2 and TRBJ2-4; 12 bases agree with TRBD2. The CDR3 contains 16 residues. V was clipped by 3 bases and J by 8 bases; unmatched bases: 8. Germline V gene sequence: CDR1 SGHTA, CDR2 FQGNSA. The DNA for the CDR3 is TGTGCCAGCAGCTTTACTAGCGGGAGGTTCTTGGACATTCAGTACTTC. This sequence encodes CASSFTSGRFLDIQYF.

J is TRBJ2-1 and V is TRBV7-3; D might be TRBD1 or TRBD2, each matching 5 bases. The CDR3 runs to 14 residues. CDR1 is SGHTA, CDR2 FQGTGA, per germline. V lost 4 bases, J lost 7 bases, and 14 bases lay in between. The CDR3 reads CASSSKGPANEQFF. For the CDR3, the DNA is TGTGCCAGCAGCTCCAAGGGACCCGCTAATGAGCAGTTCTTC.

The chain is built from TRBV7-9 and TRBJ2-5; unclear D gene. Trimming took off 4 bases at V and 4 bases at J, with 7 bases between the two ends. The CDR3 has 12 amino acids. Looked up from germline, CDR1 is SEHNR and CDR2 is FQNEAQ (reference sequence). This CDR3 is CASSSAGETQYF. CDR3 bases: TGTGCCAGCAGCTCCGCAGGAGAGACCCAGTACTTC.

This rearrangement joins TRBV5-4 to TRBJ1-2; 9 positions agree with TRBD1. CDR1 is SGHNT, CDR2 YYREEE, per germline (reference sequence). The CDR3 length is 17 residues. Trimming cost V 2 bases and J 4 bases; bases outside gene matches: 12. CDR3 sequence (DNA): TGTGCCAGCAGCTTAAGTCGACCGGGACAGGGTGGCTATGGCTACACCTTC. Protein sequence: CASSLSRPGQGGYGYTF.

This clonotype was found many times. The V call is TRBV18, the J call TRBJ1-2, with D possibly matching TRBD1 (5 bases). V was shortened by 0 bases and J by 2 bases, with 7 bases between the two germline ends. The CDR3 totals 14 residues. Germline V gives CDR1 KGHSH, CDR2 LQKENI. The CDR3 DNA follows: TGTGCCAGCTCACCACCGGGACCCAACTATGGCTACACCTTC. This translates into CASSPPGPNYGYTF.

This clonotype was found many times. The chain couples TRBV12-3 or TRBV12-4 to TRBJ2-1, with 7 bases fitting TRBD2. Trimming removed 2 bases from V and 8 bases from J; junction bases left unmatched: 0. This CDR3 has 12 residues. CDR3 coding DNA: TGTGCCAGCAGTTTAAGCGGGGATGAGCAGTTCTTC. Its translation: CASSLSGDEQFF.

This clonotype was detected only a few times. This chain uses TRBV12-3 or TRBV12-4 with TRBJ2-2; 7 bases fit TRBD1. The CDR3 is 15 amino acids. Trimming removed 6 bases from V and 8 bases from J; junction bases left unmatched: 12. CDR3 residues: CASSKTTGVLGELFF. The DNA of the CDR3 is TGTGCCAGCAGCAAAACCACAGGGGTCCTTGGGGAGCTGTTTTTT.